What follows are 14 T cell receptor beta chains derived from one specimen sequenced in a study of CD8 T cells in ankylosing spondylitis. MiXCR, run by TCRdb on the 5' RACE reads, gives a single entry per CDR3 protein. This sample has some 150,000 distinct CDR3 sequences, with 40% to 50% found just once. The sequencing sample was made of synovial fluid, either unsorted or a sorted T cell fraction (not recorded which). The receptors come from a male donor with ankylosing spondylitis.

This clonotype was seen a handful of times. This chain joins TRBV11-2 and TRBJ2-7, with D tentatively TRBD1 (6 bases). This CDR3 spans 14 amino acids. Germline CDR1 reads SGHAT; CDR2 reads FQNNGV. Trimming cost V 5 bases and J 2 bases, with 13 bases left between them. CDR3: CASSARDIAYEQYF. The CDR3 DNA sequence: TGTGCCAGCAGCGCTAGGGACATAGCCTACGAGCAGTACTTC.

V usage is TRBV25-1 and J usage is TRBJ1-1, with D possibly matching TRBD1 (5 bases). The CDR3 is made up of 11 amino acids. V shed 2 bases and J shed 8 bases, with 6 bases lying between them. The germline CDR1 and CDR2 sequences are MGHDK and SYGVNS. The CDR3 here is CASSEGAEAFF. CDR3 nucleotide sequence: TGTGCCAGCAGTGAAGGGGCGGAAGCTTTCTTT.

A few counts support this clonotype. The chain is built from TRBV20-1 and TRBJ2-1; TRBD2 aligns across 9 bases. Trimming at V came to 6 bases and at J to 0 bases, leaving 6 bases not matched to a gene. The CDR3 runs 15 residues. Germline V gene data show CDR1 as DFQATT and CDR2 as SNEGSKA (reference sequence). This CDR3 is CSAPISGSSYNEQFF. The CDR3 coding sequence is TGCAGTGCACCGATTAGCGGGAGCTCCTACAATGAGCAGTTCTTC.

The chain uses TRBV11-2 and TRBJ2-7; no clear D. CDR1 is SGHAT, CDR2 FQNNGV, per germline. The CDR3 runs to 13 residues. V was cut by 5 bases and J by 4 bases, with 12 bases left in between. CDR3 DNA sequence: TGTGCCAGCAGCCCCCGACCTAGGTACGAGCAGTACTTC. Protein: CASSPRPRYEQYF.

This clonotype has a handful of counts. The chain employs TRBV7-8 and TRBJ1-5, with D unclear. The V gene lost 1 base and the J gene lost 5 bases, with 18 bases spanning the gap. Germline V CDR1 and CDR2: SGHVS, FQNEAQ. CDR3 length: 17 residues. In DNA, the CDR3 is TGTGCCAGCAGCTTAGTGGCCGTTTTGGGGAGGTATCAGCCCCAGCATTTT. It yields the protein CASSLVAVLGRYQPQHF.

The rearrangement links TRBV27 to TRBJ2-3, with 7 bases aligning to TRBD2. Germline V gives CDR1 MNHEY, CDR2 SMNVEV (reference sequence). The ends lost 3 bases at V and 4 bases at J; junction bases unmatched: 7. The CDR3 totals 15 residues. Here the CDR3 reads CASSFGREWPDTQYF. In nucleotides, the CDR3 is TGTGCCAGCAGTTTCGGGCGGGAGTGGCCAGATACGCAGTATTTT.

This clonotype was counted between two and nine times. V and J are TRBV4-2 and TRBJ1-4, with TRBD1 matching over 7 bases. CDR1 is LGHNA and CDR2 is YNFKEQ in the germline V gene. J was trimmed by 7 bases and V by 1 base; bases with no gene match: 6. The CDR3 spans 15 residues. CDR3 protein: CASSQGPGGSEKLFF. Here the CDR3 DNA reads TGTGCCAGCAGCCAAGGTCCAGGGGGGAGTGAAAAACTGTTTTTT.

The rearrangement joins TRBV6-1 to TRBJ2-7, with D hard to call. With 10 bases removed from V and 0 bases from J, the gap between germline ends came to 16 bases. The CDR3 runs to 14 residues. The germline CDR1 and CDR2 sequences are MNHNS and SASEGT. This CDR3 reads CATRPTVSSYEQYF. CDR3 DNA: TGTGCCACCCGACCAACAGTAAGCTCCTACGAGCAGTACTTC.

This clonotype was recorded a few times. V usage is TRBV9 and J usage is TRBJ2-3, with D perhaps matching TRBD2 (5 bases). The CDR3 totals 15 residues. Germline CDR1 and CDR2: SGDLS and YYNGEE. V gave up 1 base and J gave up 4 bases, with 13 bases separating them. Written as DNA, the CDR3 is TGTGCCAGCAGCGTATTCCAGCGGACCGCAGATACGCAGTATTTT. Its protein product is CASSVFQRTADTQYF.

This clonotype was recorded a few times. The rearrangement uses TRBV5-1 and TRBJ2-7; D not resolved. Germline lookup yields CDR1 SGHRS and CDR2 YFSETQ. The CDR3 runs to 16 residues. V lost 4 bases and J lost 3, with 20 bases in between. CDR3 DNA sequence: TGCGCCAGCAGCCCCGATATAACAGAGAATATCTACGAGCAGTACTTC. It encodes CASSPDITENIYEQYF.

In its sample, this clonotype was seen a few times. The gene calls are TRBV11-2 and TRBJ2-5, with TRBD1 matching 8 bases. Germline CDR1 reads SGHAT; CDR2 reads FQNNGV. The CDR3 spans 19 residues. Trimming cost V 3 bases and J 4 bases; bases outside gene matches: 19. The CDR3 loop reads CASSFSVRYGQGGGETQYF. CDR3 in DNA: TGTGCCAGCAGCTTCTCGGTTCGGTACGGACAGGGAGGAGGAGAGACCCAGTACTTC.

A few counts support this clonotype. The V call is TRBV4-1, the J call TRBJ2-5; D might be TRBD1 or TRBD2, each matching 7 bases. The CDR3 has 14 amino acids. Looked up from germline, CDR1 is MGHRA and CDR2 is YSYEKL. V lost 5 bases and J 5 bases, leaving 15 bases between the germline ends. CDR3 residues: CASSWEGAEETQYF. CDR3 nucleotide sequence: TGCGCCAGCAGCTGGGAGGGGGCGGAGGAGACCCAGTACTTC.

This clonotype was detected a few times. The genes are TRBV29-1 and TRBJ1-5; perhaps TRBD1 as D (5 bases). Trimming stripped 8 bases from V and 8 bases from J, with 13 bases between. The CDR3 loop spans 11 amino acids. The V gene's germline CDR1 is SQVTM and CDR2 ANQGSEA. Here the CDR3 reads CSPKRGKPQHF. CDR3 coding DNA: TGCAGCCCAAAAAGGGGTAAGCCCCAGCATTTT.

This clonotype appeared many times. This chain connects TRBV4-1 to TRBJ1-1; 9 positions match TRBD1. The length of the CDR3 is 13 residues. V dropped 3 bases and J dropped 8; count of bases not matched to a gene: 4. In germline, CDR1 is MGHRA, CDR2 YSYEKL. CDR3 nucleotides: TGCGCCAGCAGCCACCCCGGACAGGGGGAAGCTTTCTTT. Its protein is CASSHPGQGEAFF.